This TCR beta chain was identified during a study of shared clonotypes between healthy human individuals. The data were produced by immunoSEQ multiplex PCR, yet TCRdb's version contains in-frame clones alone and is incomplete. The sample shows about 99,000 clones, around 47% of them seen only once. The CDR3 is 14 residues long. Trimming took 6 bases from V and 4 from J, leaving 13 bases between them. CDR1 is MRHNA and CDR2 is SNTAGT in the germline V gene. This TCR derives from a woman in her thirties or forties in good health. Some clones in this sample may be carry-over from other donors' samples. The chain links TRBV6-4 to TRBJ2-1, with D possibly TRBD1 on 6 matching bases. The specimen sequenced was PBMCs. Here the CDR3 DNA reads TGTGCCAGCAGCACGGGACACCAATACAATGAGCAGTTCTTC. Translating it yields CASSTGHQYNEQFF.